This T cell receptor (beta chain) was found in a study of CD8 T cells in ankylosing spondylitis (dated 2017 in TCRdb). The study in broad terms: The study set out to find disease-linked TCR variants by profiling T cell receptor beta repertoires in ankylosing spondylitis patients and healthy donors. The full study cohort was made up of 25 to 30 ankylosing spondylitis patients and about a hundred healthy donors. Peripheral blood was sampled, and synovial fluid was additionally collected from ankylosing spondylitis patients.

Counted from cysteine to phenylalanine, this CDR3 has 12 amino acids. Left in the record is the CDR3 DNA by itself, 36 bases read in frame from the first base. CDR1 and CDR2 were assigned from the germline V gene as SNHLY and FYNNEI. At the junction V is shortened by 5 bases and J by 8 bases, with 9 bases in between. The study at large found these results: The disease-linked clones showed a CD8+ phenotype and occurred at relatively low frequencies in peripheral blood. Some motif variants had previously been reported in the synovial fluid and blood of reactive arthritis patients, which suggests shared mechanisms of disease initiation. Blood from ankylosing spondylitis patients appeared to be characterized by a TCR beta motif made up of eight highly homologous amino acid variants. Significant enrichment of the disease-linked clones was reported in matched synovial fluid samples from ankylosing spondylitis patients.

The run used an Illumina HiSeq 2500. Quantitative 5'-RACE with molecular barcodes was the method used to prepare the TCR beta libraries. The study's own analysis went as follows. Disease-linked TCR variants were identified with a new computational method built on a probabilistic model of VDJ rearrangement. TCRdb cleaned the public reads at Q25 with fastp, built clones with MiXCR and kept in-frame beta chains. Records with the same CDR3 protein are collapsed into one entry carrying the most frequent genes and DNA. The V and J calls shown here were made by TCRdb, not taken from the authors' results. This sample gives around 480,000 distinct CDR3 sequences in total; 17% of them show up just once. Just over 1% of the sample comes from the top ten. This clonotype was detected a few times. Its antigen is not yet known. Per-base qualities were not stored, and no clone one base away is much larger.

The rearranged chain carries TRBV2 and TRBJ1-4; too little of a D gene remains to name it. Source material: blood, either unsorted or a sorted T cell fraction (not recorded which). The receptor's source is a male donor with ankylosing spondylitis. The DNA reads TGTGCCAGCAGTCGACGCGACGAAAAACTGTTTTTT. This yields the protein CASSRRDEKLFF.